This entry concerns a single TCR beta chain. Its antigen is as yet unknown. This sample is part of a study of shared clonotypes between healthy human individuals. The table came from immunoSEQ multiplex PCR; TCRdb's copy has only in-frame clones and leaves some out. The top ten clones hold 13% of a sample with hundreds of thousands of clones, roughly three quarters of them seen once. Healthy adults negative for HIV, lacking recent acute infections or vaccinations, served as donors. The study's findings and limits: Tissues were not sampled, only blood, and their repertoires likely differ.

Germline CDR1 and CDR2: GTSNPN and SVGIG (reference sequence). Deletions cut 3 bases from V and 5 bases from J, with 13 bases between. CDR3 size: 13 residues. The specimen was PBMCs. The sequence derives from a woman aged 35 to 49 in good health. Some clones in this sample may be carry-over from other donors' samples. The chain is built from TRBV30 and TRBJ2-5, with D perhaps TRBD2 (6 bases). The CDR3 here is CAWRSRAGETQYF. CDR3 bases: TGTGCCTGGAGGAGCAGGGCGGGGGAGACCCAGTACTTC.